Listed below are T cell receptor beta chains from one sample, sequenced in a study of blood T cell repertoires in COVID-19. The protocol was immunoSEQ multiplex PCR, while the TCRdb copy is restricted to in-frame clones and leaves out a portion. The repertoire holds about 190,000 clones, more than 75% seen once, with approximately 5.5% in the top ten. Sequenced: peripheral blood. These receptors were obtained from a man aged 35 to 55 with active or convalescent COVID-19. Each CDR3 is given with its conserved first and last residue. Fields, in order: V gene, J gene, CDR3 protein.

v_call: TRBV7-2
j_call: TRBJ2-5
cdr3_aa: CASSLEQGTGETQYF

v_call: TRBV27
j_call: TRBJ1-4
cdr3_aa: CASSIISGEKLFF

v_call: TRBV7-9
j_call: TRBJ2-5
cdr3_aa: CASSPGIRGAGEETQYF

v_call: TRBV24-1
j_call: TRBJ1-5
cdr3_aa: CATSDGGSNQPQHF

v_call: TRBV25-1
j_call: TRBJ1-2
cdr3_aa: CASSLTGGYTF

v_call: TRBV6-5
j_call: TRBJ1-1
cdr3_aa: CASIPQRGGSQAFF

v_call: TRBV4-1
j_call: TRBJ1-2
cdr3_aa: CASSRPLALRGYTF

v_call: TRBV13
j_call: TRBJ2-3
cdr3_aa: CASSFWRGAGGDTQYF

v_call: TRBV20-1
j_call: TRBJ2-7
cdr3_aa: CSASAGTGGYEQYF

v_call: TRBV11-3
j_call: TRBJ2-1
cdr3_aa: CASSLALAGGFSYNEQFF

v_call: TRBV5-6
j_call: TRBJ2-1
cdr3_aa: CASSQLAIAYNEQFF

v_call: TRBV19
j_call: TRBJ2-2
cdr3_aa: CASSGRGRGQGFAGELFF

v_call: TRBV18
j_call: TRBJ1-1
cdr3_aa: CATSLQGAGVNTEAFF

v_call: TRBV6-1
j_call: TRBJ1-5
cdr3_aa: CASSEDRFNQPQHF

v_call: TRBV7-2
j_call: TRBJ2-5
cdr3_aa: CASSLALAGIQETQYF

v_call: TRBV7-2
j_call: TRBJ2-6
cdr3_aa: CASSQIQSSGANVLTF

v_call: TRBV28
j_call: TRBJ1-2
cdr3_aa: CASSGSRGAYGYTF

v_call: TRBV5-4
j_call: TRBJ2-2
cdr3_aa: CASSPRSGDTIPTGELFF

v_call: TRBV5-1
j_call: TRBJ2-7
cdr3_aa: CASSFGTGGHEQYF

v_call: TRBV5-1
j_call: TRBJ1-4
cdr3_aa: CASSLGTQNEKLFF

v_call: TRBV6-5
j_call: TRBJ1-2
cdr3_aa: CASSQGAFYGYTF